The T cell receptor (beta chain) under discussion was sequenced for a study of blood T cell repertoires in COVID-19. Study-level information: Sites in the United States, Italy and Spain provided acute and convalescent COVID-19 samples.

The CDR3 loop spans 15 amino acids. With V trimmed by 5 bases and J by 1 base, 6 bases remained unmatched. Germline lookup yields CDR1 SNHLY and CDR2 FYNNEI. Using immunoSEQ multiplex PCR, the repertoire was profiled, and TCRdb retains in-frame clones only, with some absent. The repertoire has about 220,000 clones, 85% to 90% of them found once; the top ten carry about a tenth. This receptor was obtained from a woman between 45 and 65 years old with COVID-19, enrolled during active disease. The chain couples TRBV2 to TRBJ2-3; 7 bases map to TRBD1. The sample taken for sequencing was peripheral blood. CDR3 in amino acids: CASSSFQGGTDTQYF. CDR3 bases: TGTGCCAGCAGTTCTTTTCAGGGGGGCACAGATACGCAGTATTTT.